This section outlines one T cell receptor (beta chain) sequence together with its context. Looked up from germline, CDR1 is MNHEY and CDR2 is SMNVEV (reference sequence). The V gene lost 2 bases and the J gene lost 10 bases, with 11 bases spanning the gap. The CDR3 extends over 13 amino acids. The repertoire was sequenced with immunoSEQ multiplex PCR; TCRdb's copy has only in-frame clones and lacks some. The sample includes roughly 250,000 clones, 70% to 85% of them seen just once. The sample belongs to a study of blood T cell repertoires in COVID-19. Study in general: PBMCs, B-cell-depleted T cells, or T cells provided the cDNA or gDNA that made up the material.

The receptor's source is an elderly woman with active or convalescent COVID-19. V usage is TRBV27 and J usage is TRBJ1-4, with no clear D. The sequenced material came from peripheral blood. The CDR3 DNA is TGTGCCAGCAGTTTAAATAATCGGGGAAAACTGTTTTTT. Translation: CASSLNNRGKLFF.